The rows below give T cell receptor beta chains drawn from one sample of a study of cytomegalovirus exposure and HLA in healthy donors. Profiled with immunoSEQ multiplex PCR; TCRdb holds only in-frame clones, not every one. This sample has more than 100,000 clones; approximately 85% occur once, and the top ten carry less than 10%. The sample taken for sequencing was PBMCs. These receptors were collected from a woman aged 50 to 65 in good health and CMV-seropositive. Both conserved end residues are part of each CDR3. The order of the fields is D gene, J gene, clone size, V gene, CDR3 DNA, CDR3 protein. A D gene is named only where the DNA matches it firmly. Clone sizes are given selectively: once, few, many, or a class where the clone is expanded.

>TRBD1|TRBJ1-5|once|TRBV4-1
TGCGCCAGCAGCTTTGTCTCAGGGGGCAGCGAGCAGCCCCAGCATTTT
CASSFVSGGSEQPQHF
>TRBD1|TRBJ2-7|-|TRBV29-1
TGCAGCGTCGACAGGGGGAAGTACCACGAGCAGTACTTC
CSVDRGKYHEQYF
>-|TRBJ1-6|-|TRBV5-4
TGTGCCAGCAGCTTGTGGGGACTGACATATAATTCACCCCTCCACTTT
CASSLWGLTYNSPLHF
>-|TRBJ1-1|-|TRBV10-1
TGCGCCAGCAGCCCCACTTTTCCGAACACTGAAGCTTTCTTT
CASSPTFPNTEAFF
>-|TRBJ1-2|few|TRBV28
TGTGCCAGCAGTTTATTGCCATTACTCCAGACAGGTTCCTACACCTTC
CASSLLPLLQTGSYTF
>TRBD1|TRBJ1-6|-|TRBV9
TGTGCCAGCAGCAGTACAGGGGGCCCGGATAATTCACCCCTCCACTTT
CASSSTGGPDNSPLHF
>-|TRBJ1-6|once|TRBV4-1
TGCGCCAGCAGCCAGTTGAGCCGCGGTTCACCCCTCCACTTT
CASSQLSRGSPLHF
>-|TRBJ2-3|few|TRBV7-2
TGTGCCAGCAGCCGAGGCCTCACAGATACGCAGTATTTT
CASSRGLTDTQYF
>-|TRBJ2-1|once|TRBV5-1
TGCGCCAGCAGCTTGGCCGGGGTAGAAAACAATGAGCAGTTCTTC
CASSLAGVENNEQFF
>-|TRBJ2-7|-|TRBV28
TGTGCCAGCTACCGGGTCGGGAGTAGCTTCCACGAGCAGTACTTC
CASYRVGSSFHEQYF
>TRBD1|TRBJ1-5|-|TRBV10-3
TGTGCCATCAGTGAGTCCCTCACCCAGGGGGATTGGGAGCCCCAGCATTTT
CAISESLTQGDWEPQHF
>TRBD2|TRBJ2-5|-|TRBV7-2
TGTGCCAGCAGCCGGAGCGGGGGGCCATGGACCCAGTACTTC
CASSRSGGPWTQYF
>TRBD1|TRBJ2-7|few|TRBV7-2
TGTGCCAGCAGAAAGACAGGGCTCGACGAGCAGTACTTC
CASRKTGLDEQYF
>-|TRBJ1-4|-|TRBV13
TGTGCCAGCAGCTTAGTCGGGGGGATTAATGAAAAACTGTTTTTT
CASSLVGGINEKLFF
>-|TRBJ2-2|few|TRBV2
TGTGCCAGCAGTGATAAGAGCCCCCTGAACACCGGGGAGCTGTTTTTT
CASSDKSPLNTGELFF
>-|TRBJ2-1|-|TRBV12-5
TGTGCTAGTGGTTTGGAGGGAGAGGAGCAGTTCTTC
CASGLEGEEQFF
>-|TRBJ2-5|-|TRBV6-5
TGTGCCAGCAGTACCTCTCGGGGTCAGCAAGAGACCCAGTACTTC
CASSTSRGQQETQYF
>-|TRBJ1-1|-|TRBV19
TGTGCCAGTAGTAGGGACATAAACACTGAAGCTTTCTTT
CASSRDINTEAFF
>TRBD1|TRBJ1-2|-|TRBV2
TGTGCCAGCGGACAGGGTAGGGATGGCTACACCTTC
CASGQGRDGYTF
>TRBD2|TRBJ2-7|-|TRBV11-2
TGTGCCAGCAGCCAATTAGCGGGAACCTCCTACGAGCAGTACTTC
CASSQLAGTSYEQYF
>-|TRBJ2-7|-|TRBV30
TGTGCCTCAAAAGGACAGACCTACGAGCAGTACTTC
CASKGQTYEQYF
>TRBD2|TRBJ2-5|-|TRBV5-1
TGCGCCAGCAGCCCGGGACTAACGGACCGGGCCCAAGAGACCCAGTACTTC
CASSPGLTDRAQETQYF
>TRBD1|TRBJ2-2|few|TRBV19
TGTGCCAGTAGTGACGTACAGGGACAGGGTGGCACCGGGGAGCTGTTTTTT
CASSDVQGQGGTGELFF
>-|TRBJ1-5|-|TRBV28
TGTGCCAGCAGAGGGGATAGCAATCAGCCCCAGCATTTT
CASRGDSNQPQHF
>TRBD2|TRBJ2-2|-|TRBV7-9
TGTGCCAGCATCCCGAGCGGGGGAAGGGGCACCGGGGAGCTGTTTTTT
CASIPSGGRGTGELFF
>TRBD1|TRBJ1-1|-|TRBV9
TGTGCCAGCAGCGTAGAAGAAACAGGGGCGCGCACTGAAGCTTTCTTT
CASSVEETGARTEAFF
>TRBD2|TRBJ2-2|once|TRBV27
TGTGCCAGCACCGACGCCGGGCTAGCGGGGACCGGGGAGCTGTTTTTT
CASTDAGLAGTGELFF
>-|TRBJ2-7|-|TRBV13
TGTGCCAGCAGCTCTCAGGGATATGCCTACGAGCAGTACTTC
CASSSQGYAYEQYF
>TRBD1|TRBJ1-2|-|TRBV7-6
TGTGCCAGCAGCCTCGGGACAGCCTATGGCTACACCTTC
CASSLGTAYGYTF
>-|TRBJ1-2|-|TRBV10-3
TGTGCCATCAGTGCAGTGGAGTTGAGCTCTGGCTACACCTTC
CAISAVELSSGYTF
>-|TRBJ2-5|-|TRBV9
TGTGCCAGCAATAGGGGGTTCTCGGAGACCCAGTACTTC
CASNRGFSETQYF
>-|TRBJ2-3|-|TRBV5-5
TGTGCCAGCAGCTTCGAGCGGTACACAGATACGCAGTATTTT
CASSFERYTDTQYF
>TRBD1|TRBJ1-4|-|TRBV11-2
TGTGCCAGCAGCCCGAGACAGGGACAAAGTGAAAAACTGTTTTTT
CASSPRQGQSEKLFF
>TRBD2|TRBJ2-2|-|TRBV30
TGTGCCTGGAGTCCCTCCCTCGGGAGGGGCAACACCGGGGAGCTGTTTTTT
CAWSPSLGRGNTGELFF
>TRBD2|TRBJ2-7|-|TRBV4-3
TGCGCCAGCAGCCAAGAGGGGGGCAGCGGGGGGCTCGTCTCCTACGAGCAGTACTTC
CASSQEGGSGGLVSYEQYF
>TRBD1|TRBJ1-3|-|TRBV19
TGTGCCAGTAGTCACAGGGGGACTGGAAACACCATATATTTT
CASSHRGTGNTIYF
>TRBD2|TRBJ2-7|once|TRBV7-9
TGTGCCAGCAGCTTAACTAGCGGCTACGAGCAGTACTTC
CASSLTSGYEQYF
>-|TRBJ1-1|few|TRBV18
TGTGCCAGCTCACTCCAGGCACTGAACACTGAAGCTTTCTTT
CASSLQALNTEAFF
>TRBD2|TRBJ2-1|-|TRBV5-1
TGCGCCAGCAGCTTGTCCGGGACTAGCGAGGCTGAGCAGTTCTTC
CASSLSGTSEAEQFF
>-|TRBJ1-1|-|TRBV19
TGTGCCAGTAGTATAGTCGAGGGCCTGAACACTGAAGCTTTCTTT
CASSIVEGLNTEAFF
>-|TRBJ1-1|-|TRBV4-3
TGCGCCAGCAGCCCCACCGAAGGGGCGGGAACTGAAGCTTTCTTT
CASSPTEGAGTEAFF
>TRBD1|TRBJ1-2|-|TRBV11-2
TGTGCCAGCAGCTTAGGTACAGGGGGCTATGGCTACACCTTC
CASSLGTGGYGYTF
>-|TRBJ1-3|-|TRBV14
TGTGCCAGCAGCTCTTTACTCTCTGGAAACACCATATATTTT
CASSSLLSGNTIYF
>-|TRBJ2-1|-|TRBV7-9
TGTGCCAGCAGCCCCTTCGGGAGCTCCTACAATGAGCAGTTCTTC
CASSPFGSSYNEQFF
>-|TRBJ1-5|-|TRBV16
TGTGCCAGCAGCCGCTCTCCGGAAGGGGAACAGCCCCAGCATTTT
CASSRSPEGEQPQHF
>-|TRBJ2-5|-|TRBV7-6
TGTGCCAGCAGCTTAGCGTATAGAGAGACCCAGTACTTC
CASSLAYRETQYF
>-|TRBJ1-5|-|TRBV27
TGTGCCAGCAGTTTAAGGGTAGGGGGTCAGCCCCAGCATTTT
CASSLRVGGQPQHF
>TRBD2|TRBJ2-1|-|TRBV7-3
TGTGCCAGCAGCTTATTTGGCCCGACTAGCGTTTACAATGAGCAGTTCTTC
CASSLFGPTSVYNEQFF
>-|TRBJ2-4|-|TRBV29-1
TGCAGCGTTGTTCAGTATTCGAACATTCAGTACTTC
CSVVQYSNIQYF
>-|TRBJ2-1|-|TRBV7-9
TGTGCCAGCAGCTTAGACTATGAGCAGTTCTTC
CASSLDYEQFF
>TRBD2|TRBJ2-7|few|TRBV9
TGTGCCAGCAGCATAACTAGCGGGAGGGGGTACGAGCAGTACTTC
CASSITSGRGYEQYF